A selection of T cell receptor beta chains follows, all from one sample in a study of graft-versus-host responses after intestinal transplantation. No antigens are known for them. Produced via immunoSEQ multiplex PCR; TCRdb's table is partial and in-frame only. The sample lists roughly 73,000 clones, roughly 91% occurring once. The sequenced sample was unstimulated CD8+ T cells sorted from spleen or lymph node cells, obtained before transplant. The receptor source for this set is a human donor who was the organ donor for an intestinal transplant. The CDR3 runs from the conserved cysteine through the conserved F or W. A D gene is named only where the DNA matches it firmly. Part of the rows lack a size; the others show once, few, many or a class for expanded clones.

13	NA	TRBV6-5	TRBJ1-2	NA	TGTGCCAGCAGACCTCAGGGTGTCTATGGCTACACCTTC	CASRPQGVYGYTF
15	NA	TRBV7-8	TRBJ1-5	NA	TGTGCCAGCAGCTTAGACAGAGTTTCCAATCAGCCCCAGCATTTT	CASSLDRVSNQPQHF
11	NA	TRBV20-1	TRBJ2-1	TRBD2	TGCAGTGCTGGACTAGACAATGAGCAGTTCTTC	CSAGLDNEQFF
14	NA	TRBV2	TRBJ1-6	TRBD1	TGTGCCAGCTTTCTGGGACAGGGGTTTTCACCCCTCCACTTT	CASFLGQGFSPLHF
12	NA	TRBV11-2	TRBJ1-2	NA	TGTGCCAGCAGGCAGGGAGGAGCCGGCTACACCTTC	CASRQGGAGYTF
14	NA	TRBV4-1	TRBJ2-7	NA	TGCGCCAGCAGCCAAGAAGGCGGTACCTACGAGCAGTACTTC	CASSQEGGTYEQYF
17	NA	TRBV10-3	TRBJ2-3	TRBD1	TGTGCCATCAGCTCTGACTACTCGGACAGGTCTCCGGGTACGCAGTATTTT	CAISSDYSDRSPGTQYF
16	NA	TRBV29-1	TRBJ2-3	TRBD2	TGCAGCGTTGAAGACAGTAGCGGGGGGTACACAGATACGCAGTATTTT	CSVEDSSGGYTDTQYF
15	NA	TRBV29-1	TRBJ2-1	NA	TGCAGCGCACCCCCACAGGGAAGCTCCTACAATGAGCAGTTCTTC	CSAPPQGSSYNEQFF
17	NA	TRBV5-6	TRBJ1-1	NA	TGTGCCAGCAGCCTTGGACCAAAACAGGGAAGCTTCACTGAAGCTTTCTTT	CASSLGPKQGSFTEAFF
16	NA	TRBV6-4	TRBJ2-1	TRBD2	TGTGCCAGCAGTCTCACTAGCGGGGGGGCCCACAATGAGCAGTTCTTC	CASSLTSGGAHNEQFF
16	NA	TRBV9	TRBJ2-2	TRBD1	TGTGCCAGCAGCGTTGGGGACAGGGGGTTTAGCGGGGAGCTGTTTTTT	CASSVGDRGFSGELFF
16	NA	TRBV7-9	TRBJ2-1	NA	TGTGCCAGCAGCTTAGAGGGACTTAGCTCCTACAATGAGCAGTTCTTC	CASSLEGLSSYNEQFF
15	NA	TRBV7-9	TRBJ2-3	NA	TGTGCCAGCAGCTTAGTGGGGGGTTCCTCAGATACGCAGTATTTT	CASSLVGGSSDTQYF
14	NA	TRBV5-5	TRBJ1-2	NA	TGTGCCAGCAGCCGCCGCCATGGGTTCGGGGACTACACCTTC	CASSRRHGFGDYTF
13	NA	TRBV5-4	TRBJ1-2	NA	TGTGCCAGCAGCTTGGCCGCAGGGGACAGCTACACCTTC	CASSLAAGDSYTF
15	NA	TRBV6-4	TRBJ1-6	TRBD1	TGTGCCAGCAGTGACTCGACAGGGGGTAATTCACCCCTCCACTTT	CASSDSTGGNSPLHF
13	NA	TRBV6-6	TRBJ2-7	NA	TGTGCCAGCAGTTCCAGACAGATCTACGAGCAGTACTTC	CASSSRQIYEQYF
16	NA	TRBV6-4	TRBJ2-3	TRBD2	TGTGCCAGCAGTGACTCGATTAGCGGGGGCCCAGATACGCAGTATTTT	CASSDSISGGPDTQYF
16	NA	TRBV6-1	TRBJ1-1	NA	TGTGCCAGCAGTGTGGGATACAGGGTCATGAACACTGAAGCTTTCTTT	CASSVGYRVMNTEAFF
16	NA	TRBV9	TRBJ2-3	TRBD1	TGTGCCAGCAGCGGGACAGGGGGTCCTAGCACAGATACGCAGTATTTT	CASSGTGGPSTDTQYF
15	NA	TRBV6-1	TRBJ1-5	NA	TGTGCCAGCAGCGTTACAAACGCCGGCAATCAGCCCCAGCATTTT	CASSVTNAGNQPQHF
15	NA	TRBV6-6	TRBJ1-2	TRBD1	TGTGCCAGCAGTTACCGGCAGGGGGAGAACTATGGCTACACCTTC	CASSYRQGENYGYTF
14	NA	TRBV28	TRBJ2-5	NA	TGTGCCAGCAGTCTAAGCAGGGGTCAAGAGACCCAGTACTTC	CASSLSRGQETQYF
17	once	TRBV7-6	TRBJ2-7	NA	TGTGCCAGCAGCTTAGCGGCCACAGGGCCATACAACTACGAGCAGTACTTC	CASSLAATGPYNYEQYF
14	few	TRBV29-1	TRBJ2-7	TRBD1	TGCAGCGCAACAACAGGGGGCGATGTCTACGAGCAGTACTTC	CSATTGGDVYEQYF
14	NA	TRBV5-6	TRBJ2-1	NA	TGTGCCAGCAGTCCGGACGGAGAATACAATGAGCAGTTCTTC	CASSPDGEYNEQFF
15	NA	TRBV9	TRBJ2-3	NA	TGTGCCAGCAGCGTGCGTTTTATGGGCACAGATACGCAGTATTTT	CASSVRFMGTDTQYF
13	NA	TRBV5-8	TRBJ2-7	TRBD2	TGTGCCAGCAGACCTAGCGGCTCCTACGAGCAGTACTTC	CASRPSGSYEQYF